These T cell receptor beta chains were read from a single sample in a study of response to subunit inactivated influenza vaccine. TCRdb itself ran the RT-PCR reads through MiXCR, one entry per CDR3 protein. The sample has more than 700,000 distinct CDR3 sequences, approximately 21% seen once. Sequencing was performed on PBMCs from blood, taken roughly 5 days after vaccination. Every receptor here comes from a man aged 50-60 years who received an inactivated influenza vaccine. Each CDR3 is given without its conserved first and last residue. Fields, in order: V gene, CDR3 protein.

V gene: TRBV5-6
CDR3 protein: ASSLGSATRFYEQY

V gene: TRBV9
CDR3 protein: ASSVGPSDTYEQY

V gene: TRBV7-2
CDR3 protein: ASSSRDSHRNEQF

V gene: TRBV27
CDR3 protein: ASRGGNSNQPQH

V gene: TRBV19
CDR3 protein: ASSIFSGRQF

V gene: TRBV20-1
CDR3 protein: SARGGANTEAF

V gene: TRBV6-2/TRBV6-3
CDR3 protein: ASSHRGLSNYGYT

V gene: TRBV5-1
CDR3 protein: ASSLADIPARTDTQY

V gene: TRBV6-2/TRBV6-3
CDR3 protein: ASSYEEADNEQF

V gene: TRBV29-1
CDR3 protein: SVVCMGPGRPQH

V gene: TRBV5-5
CDR3 protein: ASSTLGPGELF

V gene: TRBV3-1
CDR3 protein: ASGRGAGTGELF

V gene: TRBV20-1
CDR3 protein: SAPSRPTDTQY

V gene: TRBV5-6
CDR3 protein: ASSLVTGASYEQY

V gene: TRBV11-2
CDR3 protein: ASSFTGVYGGYT

V gene: TRBV28
CDR3 protein: ASSLFRGLAGSYEQY

V gene: TRBV12-3/TRBV12-4
CDR3 protein: ASSLNQGDIQY

V gene: TRBV7-9
CDR3 protein: ASSTTLAGAQETQY

V gene: TRBV4-2
CDR3 protein: ASSQGTSGRALVFEQY

V gene: TRBV7-2
CDR3 protein: ASSRPTTGNGYT

V gene: TRBV5-1
CDR3 protein: ASSLEGAWTETQY

V gene: TRBV10-3
CDR3 protein: AITSTGRGTEAF

V gene: TRBV29-1
CDR3 protein: SVEDPDRGQGNIQY

V gene: TRBV28
CDR3 protein: ASSFTSGVIYEQY

V gene: TRBV20-1
CDR3 protein: SARVRGTYNEQF

V gene: TRBV20-1
CDR3 protein: SARGRQFGSTDTQY

V gene: TRBV20-1
CDR3 protein: SARSFDNEQF

V gene: TRBV11-2
CDR3 protein: ASSLSPNEIARLSTDTQY

V gene: TRBV7-9
CDR3 protein: ASSVTTSGRLGYEQY

V gene: TRBV12-3/TRBV12-4
CDR3 protein: ASTGQGIWYEQY

V gene: TRBV6-2/TRBV6-3
CDR3 protein: ASSALGYEQY

V gene: TRBV20-1
CDR3 protein: SAPDRELMNTEAF

V gene: TRBV6-2/TRBV6-3
CDR3 protein: ASSFGTGARKPQH

V gene: TRBV6-1
CDR3 protein: ASKRVPLQETQY

V gene: TRBV4-2
CDR3 protein: ASSQGLAGSDEQF

V gene: TRBV5-1
CDR3 protein: ASSTGQYTGELF

V gene: TRBV6-2/TRBV6-3
CDR3 protein: ASRRGSYNEQF

V gene: TRBV20-1
CDR3 protein: SARDGTGISYGYT

V gene: TRBV24-1
CDR3 protein: ATSDSGQEAQY

V gene: TRBV5-5
CDR3 protein: ASSQLADPNNEQF

V gene: TRBV20-1
CDR3 protein: SARRGLSEQY

V gene: TRBV4-2
CDR3 protein: ASSMTSGRAQETQY

V gene: TRBV5-1
CDR3 protein: ASNPGGGLNTEAF

V gene: TRBV11-2
CDR3 protein: ASSLTGTGGAQGYT

V gene: TRBV5-5
CDR3 protein: ASRKTGVRSTDTQY

V gene: TRBV20-1
CDR3 protein: SAALGGSGETQY

V gene: TRBV28
CDR3 protein: GSSLWPYEQY

V gene: TRBV5-5
CDR3 protein: ASSPPRGETQY

V gene: TRBV15
CDR3 protein: ATSRDRGYEQY

V gene: TRBV10-3
CDR3 protein: AIRASRDSSYNEQF

V gene: TRBV5-1
CDR3 protein: ASSLARRGEETQY

V gene: TRBV20-1
CDR3 protein: SARATGLAGVPSTTDTQY

V gene: TRBV21-1
CDR3 protein: ASNYLLRDRGLGYT

V gene: TRBV21-1
CDR3 protein: ASWGRGRNEQF

V gene: TRBV28
CDR3 protein: ASSYPLVGEQY

V gene: TRBV11-2
CDR3 protein: ASSLVGGDYGYT

V gene: TRBV7-7
CDR3 protein: ASSQSPGRNEQF

V gene: TRBV7-2
CDR3 protein: ASSLVGISGYT

V gene: TRBV7-2
CDR3 protein: ASSLDSFYEQY

V gene: TRBV20-1
CDR3 protein: SARDTRLAGDFNEQF